A single sample gave rise to the 18 T cell receptor beta chains below, sequenced in a study of molecular identifiers for immune sequencing clone quantification. TCRdb independently ran MiXCR on the PCR reads; one entry per CDR3 protein. Of approximately 630,000 distinct CDR3 sequences detected, roughly 25% appear once; the ten largest clones hold 0.7% to 0.95%. Sample: naive CD8+ T cells from blood, with Jurkat cell RNA spiked in. The subset: FACS-sorted CD8+CD4-CCR7+CD45RA+ naive T cells. The receptors were sampled from a human donor in good health. Some libraries in this study had Jurkat cell RNA spiked in.

For this clonotype: A much bigger clone sits one base away, suggesting this may be a read error. Because it lacks the conserved phenylalanine or tryptophan at the end, this CDR3 is likely a read error. V usage is TRBV6-2 or TRBV6-3 and J usage is TRBJ1-3; no definite D call. Germline CDR1 and CDR2: MNHEY and SVGEGT. The length of the CDR3 is 12 residues. Trimming took off 5 bases at V and 2 bases at J, with 4 bases between the two ends. The CDR3 DNA reads as TGTGCCAGCAGTAACACTGGAAACACCATATATTCT. Translated: CASSNTGNTIYS.

The genes are TRBV18 and TRBJ1-5; TRBD1 might be the D (5 bases). The CDR3 spans 17 residues. CDR1 is KGHSH, CDR2 LQKENI, per germline. V was trimmed by 4 bases and J by 2 bases, leaving 18 bases between them. In DNA, the CDR3 is TGTGCCAGCTCACTTCTCTGGGAAGGAGGGGGCAATCAGCCCCAGCATTTT. This translates into CASSLLWEGGGNQPQHF.

This clonotype has a handful of counts. The chain couples TRBV24-1 to TRBJ2-2, with 14 bases aligning to TRBD2. The CDR3 consists of 19 residues. Germline lookup yields CDR1 KGHDR and CDR2 SFDVKD. The ends lost 2 bases at V and 3 bases at J; junction bases unmatched: 7. The CDR3 DNA reads as TGTGCCACCAGTGATTCCAGGACTAGCGGGGGGTACGACACCGGGGAGCTGTTTTTT. This translates into CATSDSRTSGGYDTGELFF.

In its sample, this clonotype was seen a few times. The chain uses TRBV6-5 and TRBJ2-2; D possibly matches TRBD1 or TRBD2 (5 bases each). CDR1 and CDR2 (germline): MNHEY, SVGAGI. This CDR3 has 13 residues. Trimming pared 5 bases from V and 6 bases from J, leaving 10 bases between. The CDR3 here is CASSTGTPGELFF. DNA for the CDR3: TGTGCCAGCAGTACTGGGACCCCCGGGGAGCTGTTTTTT.

At least ten counts were recorded for this clonotype. V gene TRBV6-5 combines with J gene TRBJ1-1; D is unclear. This CDR3 is built from 11 residues. Germline V gene lookup returns CDR1 MNHEY and CDR2 SVGAGI. The V end was cut by 7 bases, the J end by 2 bases, with 5 bases between. CDR3 residues: CASISNTEAFF. The CDR3 nucleotides read TGTGCCAGCATCTCAAACACTGAAGCTTTCTTT.

Many counts were recorded for this clonotype. The chain employs TRBV6-5 and TRBJ2-3, with D unclear. V was pared by 6 bases and J by 0 bases, with 7 bases between. Germline V gene sequence: CDR1 MNHEY, CDR2 SVGAGI. The CDR3 covers 13 residues. The CDR3 DNA reads as TGTGCCAGCAGCGCAGGTAGCACAGATACGCAGTATTTT. Encoded protein: CASSAGSTDTQYF.

There are many counts of this clonotype. The V call is TRBV25-1, the J call TRBJ1-6; D unresolved. This CDR3 comprises 13 residues. Germline loops: CDR1 MGHDK, CDR2 SYGVNS. The V gene lost 4 bases and the J gene lost 10 bases, with 11 bases spanning the gap. The CDR3 DNA reads TGTGCCAGCAGTGGAGGGAAGAGGTCACCCCTCCACTTT. Encoded protein: CASSGGKRSPLHF.

This clonotype has more than one count but fewer than ten. The chain combines TRBV20-1 with TRBJ2-7, with 8 nucleotides matching TRBD1. The germline CDR1 and CDR2 sequences are DFQATT and SNEGSKA (reference sequence). This CDR3 spans 15 amino acids. Trimming cost V 3 bases and J 0 bases; bases outside gene matches: 7. CDR3 sequence reads: CSARARGLNSYEQYF. CDR3 nucleotides: TGCAGTGCTAGGGCCAGGGGGCTAAACTCCTACGAGCAGTACTTC.

The sample holds a few counts of this clonotype. Possible read error: a much larger clone is one base away. The CDR3 DNA follows: TGCGCCAGCAGCCTGACACCCCCCGGGACTGGCCAAGGGACCCAGTACTTC. Translated, it gives CASSLTPPGTGQGTQYF. The genes are TRBV4-1 and TRBJ2-5, with D possibly TRBD2 on 6 matching bases. This CDR3 comprises 17 residues. CDR1 is MGHRA and CDR2 is YSYEKL in the germline V gene.

Comments on this clonotype: One end of the junction is discordant with germline, which a read error may explain. This rearrangement joins TRBV19 to TRBJ1-1; TRBD1 aligns across 8 bases. Germline CDR1 reads LNHDA; CDR2 reads SQIVND (reference sequence). The CDR3 is 15 residues long. The CDR3 protein is CTSIATGAAYTEAFF. The CDR3, as DNA: TGTACCAGTATTGCGACAGGGGCAGCGTACACTGAAGCTTTCTTT.

V usage is TRBV3-1 and J usage is TRBJ2-7, with 11 bases aligning to TRBD1. CDR1 is LGHDT, CDR2 YNNKEL, per germline (reference sequence). The CDR3 runs to 17 residues. The trim removed 0 bases at V and 3 bases at J, leaving 7 bases unmatched. This chain's CDR3 is CASSQDFPGQGVYEQYF. DNA for the CDR3: TGTGCCAGCAGCCAAGACTTCCCGGGACAGGGGGTCTACGAGCAGTACTTC.

Concerning this clonotype itself: Sequence at one end of the junction differs from germline and may be a read error. This rearrangement joins TRBV27 to TRBJ2-2; D not certain. Looked up from germline, CDR1 is MNHEY and CDR2 is SMNVEV (reference sequence). This CDR3 region has 13 residues. The DNA for the CDR3 is TGTACCAGCAGTTTCGGGTCCACCGGGGAGCTGTTTTTT. Protein product: CTSSFGSTGELFF.

Regarding this clonotype: Given a much more abundant clone one base away, this may be a read error. V gene TRBV20-1 combines with J gene TRBJ2-7; D might be TRBD2 (6 bases). The CDR3 runs to 13 residues. From germline, CDR1 is DFQATT and CDR2 SNEGSKA (reference sequence). The CDR3 nucleotides are TGCTGTGCTAGGGCCGGGACTTCCTACGAGCAGTACTTC. Encoded protein: CCARAGTSYEQYF.

This clonotype has a handful of counts. The CDR3 protein is CAWSLTSGNTIYF. CDR3 DNA: TGTGCCTGGAGTCTGACCTCTGGAAACACCATATATTTT. The gene calls are TRBV30 and TRBJ1-3, with D unclear. Germline V lookup: CDR1 GTSNPN, CDR2 SVGIG (reference sequence). CDR3 length: 13 residues. V lost 2 bases and J lost 0, with 5 bases in between. The full variable domain, rest sourced from reference TRBV30 and TRBJ1-3, is SQTIHQWPATLVQPVGSPLSLECTVEGTSNPNLYWYRQAAGRGLQLLFYSVGIGQISSEVPQNLSASRPQDRQFILSSKKLLLSDSGFYLCAWSLTSGNTIYFGEGSWLTVV.

Points on this clonotype: Sequence at one end of the junction differs from germline and may be a read error. V usage is TRBV20-1 and J usage is TRBJ2-5; D might be TRBD2 (5 bases). The CDR3 is 13 residues long. Germline V gene lookup returns CDR1 DFQATT and CDR2 SNEGSKA (reference sequence). The DNA of the CDR3 is TGCAGTGCTGCGGACGGAGAGGGAGAGACCCAGCACTTC. Protein sequence: CSAADGEGETQHF.

This clonotype was picked up many times. This chain uses TRBV5-6 with TRBJ2-7; either TRBD1 or TRBD2 may supply D (6 bases each). The CDR3 consists of 15 residues. The germline gives CDR1 SGHDT, CDR2 YYEEEE. V lost 2 bases, J lost 3 bases, and 15 bases lay in between. This CDR3 reads CASSFGGGASYEQYF. CDR3 bases: TGTGCCAGCAGCTTTGGAGGGGGTGCTAGCTACGAGCAGTACTTC. Supplemented by reference TRBV5-6 and TRBJ2-7, the full variable domain reads DAGVTQSPTHLIKTRGQQVTLRCSPKSGHDTVSWYQQALGQGPQFIFQYYEEEERQRGNFPDRFSGHQFPNYSSELNVNALLLGDSALYLCASSFGGGASYEQYFGPGTRLTVT.

This clonotype showed up many times. The genes are TRBV19 and TRBJ2-7; possibly TRBD1 for D (5 bases). Deletions cut 1 base from V and 0 bases from J, with 7 bases between. Germline V gene sequence: CDR1 LNHDA, CDR2 SQIVND (reference sequence). The CDR3 contains 14 residues. The DNA of the CDR3 is TGTGCCAGTAGTATAGGGACACCCTCCTACGAGCAGTACTTC. It codes for CASSIGTPSYEQYF. The full variable domain, rest sourced from reference TRBV19 and TRBJ2-7, is DGGITQSPKYLFRKEGQNVTLSCEQNLNHDAMYWYRQDPGQGLRLIYYSQIVNDFQKGDIAEGYSVSREKKESFPLTVTSAQKNPTAFYLCASSIGTPSYEQYFGPGTRLTVT.

About this clonotype: The junction shows a germline mismatch at one end, possibly a read error. The chain is built from TRBV18 and TRBJ2-3; D is undetermined. This CDR3 contains 19 residues. Germline lookup yields CDR1 KGHSH and CDR2 LQKENI. CDR3 amino acids: CARSPPPGPPASRTAPPYF. The CDR3 bases are TGTGCCCGCTCCCCCCCCCCGGGCCCCCCCGCTTCTCGCACCGCTCCGCCGTATTTT.